This T cell receptor (beta chain) emerged from a study of blood T cell repertoires in COVID-19. Study information: Researchers got acute and convalescent COVID-19 samples from the United States, Italy and Spain.

Profiled with immunoSEQ multiplex PCR; TCRdb holds only in-frame clones, not every one. Of about 120,000 clones listed, 75% to 90% are singletons. Per the germline V gene, CDR1 is SEHNR and CDR2 is FQNEAQ (reference sequence). The ends were cut back, 3 bases at V and 8 bases at J, with 16 bases in the middle. CDR3 length: 14 residues. The sample was peripheral blood. This sequence originates from a woman aged 65 to 85 with acute or convalescent COVID-19. The chain combines TRBV7-9 with TRBJ1-1; D is ambiguous. CDR3 sequence: CASSFLTRDNEAFF. For the CDR3, the DNA is TGTGCCAGCAGCTTCCTCACTAGGGATAACGAAGCTTTCTTT.